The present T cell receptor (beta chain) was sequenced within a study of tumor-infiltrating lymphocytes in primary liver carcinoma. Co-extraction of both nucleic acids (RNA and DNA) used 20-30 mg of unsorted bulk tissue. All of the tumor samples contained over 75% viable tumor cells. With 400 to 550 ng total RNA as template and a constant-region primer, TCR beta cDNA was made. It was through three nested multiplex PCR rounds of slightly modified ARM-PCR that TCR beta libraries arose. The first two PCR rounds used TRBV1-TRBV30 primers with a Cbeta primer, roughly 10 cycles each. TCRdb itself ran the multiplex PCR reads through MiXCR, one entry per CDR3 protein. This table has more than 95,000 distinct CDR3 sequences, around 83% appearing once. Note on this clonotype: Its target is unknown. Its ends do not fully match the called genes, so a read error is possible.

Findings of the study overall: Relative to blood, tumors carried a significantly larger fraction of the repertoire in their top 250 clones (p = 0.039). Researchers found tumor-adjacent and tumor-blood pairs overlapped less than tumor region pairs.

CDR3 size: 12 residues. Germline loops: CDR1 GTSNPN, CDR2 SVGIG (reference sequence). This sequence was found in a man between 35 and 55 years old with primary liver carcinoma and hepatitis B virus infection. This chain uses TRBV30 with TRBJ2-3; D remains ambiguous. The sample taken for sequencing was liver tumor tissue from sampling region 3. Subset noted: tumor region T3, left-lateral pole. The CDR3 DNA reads TGTGCCTGGACCCCCCGTAGAGATAGGCAGTATTTT. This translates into CAWTPRRDRQYF.